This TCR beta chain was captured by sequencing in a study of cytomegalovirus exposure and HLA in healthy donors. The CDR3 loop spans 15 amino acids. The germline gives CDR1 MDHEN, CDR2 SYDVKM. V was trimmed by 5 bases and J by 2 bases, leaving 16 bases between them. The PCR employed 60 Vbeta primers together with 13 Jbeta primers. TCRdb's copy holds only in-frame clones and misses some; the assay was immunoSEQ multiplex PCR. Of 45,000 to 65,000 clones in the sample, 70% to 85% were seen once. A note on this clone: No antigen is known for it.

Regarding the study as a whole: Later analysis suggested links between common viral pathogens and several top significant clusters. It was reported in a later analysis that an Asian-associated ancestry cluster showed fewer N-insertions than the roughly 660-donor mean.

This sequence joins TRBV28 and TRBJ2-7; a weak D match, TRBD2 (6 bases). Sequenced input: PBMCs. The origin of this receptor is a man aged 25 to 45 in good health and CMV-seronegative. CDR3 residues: CASSDPGLRPYEQYF. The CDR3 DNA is TGTGCCAGCAGTGATCCGGGACTGAGGCCCTACGAGCAGTACTTC.